This note documents a single TCR beta chain sequence. Antigen unknown. This sample is part of a study of T cell responses to AZD1222 COVID-19 vaccine. Study-level results: Most donors were white British and more were female, and clonal diversity was possibly underestimated. Spike-specific TCR repertoires showed rising breadth and depth after two AZD1222 doses. Across spike, vaccine-associated CD4 TCRs were found, dominant at 160-218 and 743-854.

The CDR3 sequence is 16 residues long. Unmatched junction bases numbered 10, after V lost 0 bases and J lost 6 bases. Looked up from germline, CDR1 is LGHDT and CDR2 is YNNKEL (reference sequence). The method was immunoSEQ multiplex PCR; TCRdb's version includes in-frame clones alone and lacks a portion of them. The table records 100,000 to 150,000 clones, about 90% of them present only once. V gene TRBV3-1 (or the pseudogene TRBV3-2) combines with J gene TRBJ2-7; 8 bases are shared with TRBD1. The receptor was derived from an adult in good health. This specimen was peripheral blood, taken on day 0 of AZD1222 vaccination. In DNA, the CDR3 is TGTGCCAGCAGCCAAGATGAGTCGGCAGGGGGCCCCGAGCAGTACTTC. This encodes CASSQDESAGGPEQYF.